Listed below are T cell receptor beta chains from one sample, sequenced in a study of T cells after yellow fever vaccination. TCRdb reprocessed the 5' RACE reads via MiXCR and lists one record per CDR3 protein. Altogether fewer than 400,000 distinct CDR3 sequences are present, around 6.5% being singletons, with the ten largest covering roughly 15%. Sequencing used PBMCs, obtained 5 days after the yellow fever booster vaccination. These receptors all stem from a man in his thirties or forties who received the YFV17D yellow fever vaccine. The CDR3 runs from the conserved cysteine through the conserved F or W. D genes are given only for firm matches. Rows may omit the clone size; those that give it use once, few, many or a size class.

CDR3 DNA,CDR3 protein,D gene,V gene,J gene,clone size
TGCAGCGTGGGCTATAGCAATCAGCCCCAGCATTTT,CSVGYSNQPQHF,NA,TRBV29-1,TRBJ1-5,few
TGTGCCAGCAGCCCGATGGGTAGCGTCTACGAGCAGTACTTC,CASSPMGSVYEQYF,NA,TRBV7-2,TRBJ2-7,NA
TGCGCCAGCAGCGTAAGTTCAGGGTTCGGAGAGACCCAGTACTTC,CASSVSSGFGETQYF,NA,TRBV5-1,TRBJ2-5,many
TGTGCCAGCAGTGCCTCGAGGGAACAAAGGCCGTTCTTC,CASSASREQRPFF,NA,TRBV28,TRBJ2-1,few
TGCAGTGCTAGAATGGCGGGAGTTCTGGAGAGTATGTACTTC,CSARMAGVLESMYF,TRBD2,TRBV20-1,TRBJ2-7,NA
TGTGCCAGCGCGAAGACAGGGTTCTTGACAGATACGCAGTATTTT,CASAKTGFLTDTQYF,TRBD1,TRBV9,TRBJ2-3,many
TGTGCCAGCAGCCATCCGGTAGCGAGTGAGCAGTTCTTC,CASSHPVASEQFF,NA,TRBV3-1,TRBJ2-1,many
TGTGCCAGCCGATTTTGGGACGAAGAGCAGTTCTTC,CASRFWDEEQFF,NA,TRBV7-9,TRBJ2-1,few
TGCAGCAGCAAAGAAGGGGGCTACGAGCAGTACTTC,CSSKEGGYEQYF,NA,TRBV20-1,TRBJ2-7,many
TGCAGTGCTTACAGGGGACAAGAGACCCAGTACTTC,CSAYRGQETQYF,TRBD1,TRBV20-1,TRBJ2-5,few
TGTGCCAGCTCACCAGTAGCGGACAATTCTTACGAGCAGTACTTC,CASSPVADNSYEQYF,NA,TRBV18,TRBJ2-7,NA
TGCGCCAGCAGCTCAATCTATGAGCAGTTCTTC,CASSSIYEQFF,NA,TRBV5-1,TRBJ2-1,NA
TGTGCCAGCAGTTGGTCAAGTTCGGGTAATCAGCCCCAGCATTTT,CASSWSSSGNQPQHF,NA,TRBV6-2/TRBV6-3,TRBJ1-5,NA
TGTGCCAGCAGCCCGGGCGCTTCCACAGATACGCAGTATTTT,CASSPGASTDTQYF,NA,TRBV18,TRBJ2-3,many
TGTGCCAGCAGCTTAGTTCCTACGACTAACTATGGCTACACCTTC,CASSLVPTTNYGYTF,NA,TRBV7-2,TRBJ1-2,few
TGCGCCAGCAGTGAGTCTGGCGGGGGACCCTACGAGCAGTACTTC,CASSESGGGPYEQYF,TRBD2,TRBV10-2,TRBJ2-7,many
TGCAGTGTTAGACAACGACTAGCGGGAGCGGAGACCCAGTACTTC,CSVRQRLAGAETQYF,TRBD2,TRBV20-1,TRBJ2-5,few
TGCAGCGGGGGACAGGGCGATGGGGGGCAGTACTTC,CSGGQGDGGQYF,TRBD1,TRBV29-1,TRBJ2-7,many
TGCGCCAGCAGCTTGGCCTCCGGGTCCCAAGTAGATACGCAGTATTTT,CASSLASGSQVDTQYF,NA,TRBV5-1,TRBJ2-3,many
TGTGCCAGCAGCTTTGGGACCAACACCGGGGAGCTGTTTTTT,CASSFGTNTGELFF,NA,TRBV5-6,TRBJ2-2,many
TGTGCCAGCTCACAACGGGACAGGGGGAACGAGCAGTACTTC,CASSQRDRGNEQYF,TRBD1,TRBV18,TRBJ2-7,few
TGTGCCAGCAGCTGGGAGGGGATCGGGTACAATGAGCAGTTCTTC,CASSWEGIGYNEQFF,TRBD2,TRBV7-9,TRBJ2-1,few